The clone carrying this T cell receptor (beta chain) was seen a handful of times. These data belong to a study of patients and donors after allogeneic stem cell transplantation. In TCRdb, the RT-PCR reads were re-called with MiXCR into one record per CDR3 protein. The sample has approximately 200,000 distinct CDR3 sequences, 40% to 45% seen once. Trimming removed 0 bases from V and 1 base from J, with 10 bases in between. The CDR3 contains 15 residues. Germline V gives CDR1 SGDLS, CDR2 YYNGEE. This receptor was identified in a human donor who was either an allogeneic HSCT recipient or a stem cell or donor lymphocyte infusion donor (not recorded which). It is not recorded whose cells these are; they may come from a transplant donor. The chain is built from TRBV9 and TRBJ1-2, with D possibly being TRBD1 (5 bases). The sequencing input was blood, either unsorted or a sorted T cell fraction (not recorded which). The CDR3 reads CASSVGAGLNYGYTF. The DNA of the CDR3 is TGTGCCAGCAGCGTAGGAGCAGGGCTTAACTATGGCTACACCTTC. The full variable domain, its missing parts supplied by reference TRBV9 and TRBJ1-2, is DSGVTQTPKHLITATGQRVTLRCSPRSGDLSVYWYQQSLDQGLQFLIQYYNGEERAKGNILERFSAQQFPDLHSELNLSSLELGDSALYFCASSVGAGLNYGYTFGSGTRLTVV.